This TCR beta chain was captured in a study of blood T cell repertoires in COVID-19. In germline, CDR1 is KGHSH, CDR2 LQKENI. V lost 4 bases to trimming and J lost 5 bases; unmatched junction nucleotides: 2. The CDR3 totals 13 residues. Libraries were prepared by immunoSEQ multiplex PCR; TCRdb keeps only in-frame clonotypes and omits some of them. The table lists over 120,000 clones, 80% to 90% of them singletons. The receptor was derived from a man aged 55 to 70 with active or convalescent COVID-19. Material: peripheral blood. The rearrangement uses TRBV18 and TRBJ1-1; 9 bases are shared with TRBD1. CDR3 in DNA: TGTGCCAGCTCACGGGACAGGGAAACTGAAGCTTTCTTT. Its protein is CASSRDRETEAFF.